This T cell receptor (beta chain) emerged from a study of a mutant IDH1 vaccine in newly diagnosed glioma (dated by TCRdb to the early 2020s). General notes on the study: Of the approximately 32 treated patients, roughly 60% were male and about 40% were female, and the mean age was roughly 38 years. Prior to enrollment, patients had been given standard therapy consisting of radiotherapy alone, temozolomide alone, or radiochemotherapy with temozolomide, with the combination given to most patients. Peripheral blood samples were drawn at six visits, namely V03 (baseline), V05, V07, V10, V12 and V13. Longitudinal TCRB deep sequencing was performed for about two dozen treated patients wherever samples were available for exploratory analyses. Study-level results and caveats: The authors noted that analyses of patient blood samples could not be reproduced because of sample limitations. Selection of PBMC samples for TCRB deep sequencing was based on availability. Pseudoprogression seemed to be unrelated to changes in the top peripheral T cell clonotypes found by TCRB sequencing. Immune responses induced by the vaccine were seen in 90% to 95% of patients across multiple MHC alleles.

The time point label, as the study defines it: baseline, week 1 (first vaccination visit). According to the study, the label for this sample's treatment or condition signals: pre-vaccination baseline after standard-of-care therapy. All donors had newly diagnosed IDH1-mutant astrocytomas of WHO grade 3 or 4 that showed loss of nuclear ATRX. The samples were drawn from NOA16, a multicentre, single-arm, open-label phase I trial in Germany that tested a mutant IDH1 peptide vaccine in humans for the first time. Visit V03 blood draws served as the baseline sample for immunogenicity testing. Genomic DNA for TCRB sequencing was extracted from EDTA blood using the DNeasy Blood and Tissue Kit. Library prep was done by the immunoSEQ multiplex PCR assay. Rearranged TCR beta chain sequences were amplified with the hsTCRB Kit following the manufacturer's protocol. TCRB libraries were sequenced on an Illumina MiSeq. In the original analysis: The proprietary platform of the kit vendor was used for demultiplexing, trimming and gene mapping. The clones in this table, taken by TCRdb from immuneACCESS, are in-frame only. Not every clone is retained; where verified, under half of the shortfall comes from an unresolved V gene, and the cause of the rest is unknown. The DNA gave D and trimming, while V, J and clone size come from that table. In all, the sample holds 15,000 to 20,000 clones, and 80% of those were seen once. The ten largest account for approximately 9.1% of the sample.

The CDR3 runs 18 residues from the cysteine to the phenylalanine. Solely the CDR3 DNA is kept, with 54 bases framed from the first base. CDR1 and CDR2 were assigned from the germline V gene as SGHVS and FQNEAQ. The V end gives up 5 bases and the J end 2 bases, leaving 8 bases in the junction not matched to a gene. In its sample, this clone was seen once. The antigen this receptor binds is unknown. No quality values exist for individual bases; no much larger clone is one base distant. Other nucleotide sequences from this sample produce the same CDR3. The TCR originated in a man aged 40-49 years with glioma. This chain joins TRBV7-8 to TRBJ2-1; TRBD2 agrees with 14 junctional bases. Sequences were derived from PBMCs, sampled from a glioma patient treated with radiotherapy, temozolomide or both. The nucleotides are TGTGCCAGCAGCCCCTCCTGGACTAGCGGGAGGACCTACAATGAGCAGTTCTTC. Its translation reads: CASSPSWTSGRTYNEQFF.